Below, one T cell receptor beta chain is given with its context. This record comes from a study of blood T cell repertoires in COVID-19. This CDR3 has 15 residues. The germline V gene encodes CDR1 SGDLS and CDR2 YYNGEE. V lost 4 bases and J 2 bases, leaving 15 bases between the germline ends. TCRdb's table, derived via immunoSEQ multiplex PCR, lists solely in-frame clones and lacks some. The sample yields about 300,000 clones, 65% to 85% seen once. The rearrangement joins TRBV9 to TRBJ1-2, with D perhaps TRBD1 (6 bases). This clonotype was sampled from a woman in her forties or fifties with acute or convalescent COVID-19. Specimen: peripheral blood. The CDR3: CASSPQGGSNYGYTF. The DNA for the CDR3 is TGTGCCAGCAGCCCACAGGGAGGGTCCAACTATGGCTACACCTTC.